Shown below are 32 T cell receptor delta chains from a single sample sequenced in a study of Vδ1+ human thymocytes. The template was reverse-transcribed extracted RNA. CDR3 amplicons came from multiplex PCR with pooled V-gene forward and constant-region reverse primers. TCRdb redid clone calling on the multiplex PCR reads using CATT. The repertoire holds tens of thousands of delta-chain clones, with roughly 8% as singletons. No antigen is known for these receptors. Study-wide results and caveats: Thymic TRG and TRD repertoires appeared highly polyclonal.

Sequenced: Vdelta1+ gamma-delta thymocytes from the thymus. Subset meaning: FACS-sorted CD3+ TCRalphabeta- TCRVdelta1+ TCRVdelta2- thymocytes. These receptors were collected from a child less than two years old who had congenital heart surgery.

The sample holds a few counts of this clone. The rearrangement joins TRDV1 to TRDJ1; the D gene is possibly TRDD3 (6 bases). CDR1 is TSWWSYY, CDR2 QGS, per germline. This CDR3 is 24 amino acids long. V dropped 2 bases and J dropped 1 base, with 38 bases sitting between them. The CDR3 DNA sequence: TGTGCTCTTGGGGAATGGCAGCCTACGCTCCTTACCTTACTCACGGGGGGGACCACCGATAAACTCATCTTT. This gives the protein CALGEWQPTLLTLLTGGTTDKLIF.

A J gene of TRDJ1 was called, though the V gene was not; the listed D gene, TRDD3, was not tested against the DNA. CDR3 length: 15 residues. The CDR3 spells CACFSWGILTDKLIF. Written as DNA, the CDR3 is TGTGCCTGTTTTAGCTGGGGGATACTCACCGATAAACTCATCTTT.

The chain joins TRDV1 to TRDJ1; 9 positions agree with TRDD3. The germline gives CDR1 TSWWSYY, CDR2 QGS. This CDR3 is 22 amino acids long. Trimming took 2 bases from V and 0 from J; bases not matched to a gene: 22. The DNA for the CDR3 is TGTGCTCTTGGGGAAATCTCTATCCTACGGGGATACGTCCCCCTTTACACCGATAAACTCATCTTT. It is translated as CALGEISILRGYVPLYTDKLIF.

This clone has only a few counts. This rearrangement joins TRDV1 to TRDJ1; 8 nucleotides align to TRDD2. This CDR3 spans 17 amino acids. V was clipped by 0 bases and J by 4 bases; unmatched bases: 10. The germline CDR1 and CDR2 sequences are TSWWSYY and QGS. CDR3 loop: CALGELVFLPRYDKLIF. CDR3 DNA: TGTGCTCTTGGGGAACTGGTCTTCCTACCACGATACGATAAACTCATCTTT.

This clone was picked up a small number of times. The rearrangement joins TRDV1 to TRDJ1; TRDD3 matches at 8 bases. The CDR3 has 19 residues. V shed 1 base and J 0 bases; nucleotides not matched to a gene: 13. Germline CDR1 TSWWSYY, CDR2 QGS. The CDR3 is CALGEQERRDTAYTDKLIF. The CDR3 region has the DNA TGTGCTCTTGGGGAACAGGAGCGTCGGGATACGGCGTACACCGATAAACTCATCTTT.

Relative to its sample, this clone is medium-sized (0.01 to 0.1%). This chain uses TRDV2 with TRDJ1, with D possibly being TRDD3 (5 bases). The CDR3 extends over 16 amino acids. CDR1 is GEAIGNYY, CDR2 EKD, per germline. Deletions cut 0 bases from V and 1 base from J, with 14 bases between. CDR3 nucleotides: TGTGCCTGTGACACCGTGGGGTGCCGACCCACCGATAAACTCATCTTT. Its protein is CACDTVGCRPTDKLIF.

By share of the sample, this clone is medium-sized. The chain carries TRDV2 and TRDJ1; TRDD3 matches 8 bases. This CDR3 is 15 amino acids long. Germline CDR1 reads GEAIGNYY; CDR2 reads EKD. Losses at the gene ends were 0 bases for V and 2 bases for J; bases not matched to a gene: 4. The CDR3 DNA is TGTGCCTGTGACACCGGCTGGGGGACGACCGATAAACTCATCTTT. It encodes CACDTGWGTTDKLIF.

The V gene is uncalled and the J gene is TRDJ1; the DNA was not compared with TRDD3, the D call given in the table. This CDR3 has 21 amino acids. The CDR3 sequence: CALGDPSSPVTWGYAADKLIF. In nucleotides, the CDR3 is TGTGCTCTTGGGGATCCCTCTTCCCCCGTTACGTGGGGATACGCGGCCGATAAACTCATCTTT.

As for this clone: The sample contains more than one DNA sequence encoding this CDR3. The chain couples TRDV2 to TRDJ2; 9 positions agree with TRDD3. The J segment lost 0 bases and the V segment lost 1 base, leaving 11 bases of the junction unmatched. The CDR3 is 19 amino acids. Germline assignment: CDR1 GEAIGNYY and CDR2 EKD. For the CDR3, the DNA is TGTGCCTGTGACACGCAAAGACTATGGGGGATAACTTTGACAGCACAACTCTTCTTT. Residues: CACDTQRLWGITLTAQLFF.

The chain carries TRDV1 and TRDJ1; 7 nucleotides align to TRDD3. The germline gives CDR1 TSWWSYY, CDR2 QGS. V shed 3 bases and J 4 bases; nucleotides not matched to a gene: 23. The CDR3 contains 20 residues. The CDR3 nucleotides read TGTGCTCTTGGGGACCACCCGTGTCAGGCGCTTACTTGGGGATACGATAAACTCATCTTT. It yields the protein CALGDHPCQALTWGYDKLIF.

The chain recombines TRDV1 with TRDJ1; TRDD3 matches 7 bases. V lost 0 bases to trimming and J lost 3 bases; unmatched junction nucleotides: 22. Looked up from germline, CDR1 is TSWWSYY and CDR2 is QGS. CDR3 length: 21 amino acids. This CDR3 reads CALGELADPPFTGAVADKLIF. DNA for the CDR3: TGTGCTCTTGGGGAACTAGCTGACCCCCCCTTTACTGGGGCCGTCGCCGATAAACTCATCTTT.

The V call is TRDV1, the J call TRDJ1; 8 bases match TRDD3. The CDR3 has 19 amino acids. Germline CDR1 and CDR2: TSWWSYY and QGS. Trimming at V came to 2 bases and at J to 3 bases, leaving 17 bases not matched to a gene. The CDR3 region is CALGEILPQPTGGPDKLIF. Here the CDR3 DNA reads TGTGCTCTTGGGGAAATCCTTCCCCAACCTACTGGGGGTCCCGATAAACTCATCTTT.

The chain links TRDV1 to TRDJ1, with 9 nucleotides matching TRDD3. V was pared by 5 bases and J by 0 bases, with 13 bases of the junction left unmatched. Germline loops: CDR1 TSWWSYY, CDR2 QGS. The CDR3 is 18 amino acids. DNA for the CDR3: TGTGCTCTTGGGAAAAGGACGGGGGGATACTCGTACACCGATAAACTCATCTTT. Its protein is CALGKRTGGYSYTDKLIF.

This clone was seen a handful of times. The chain employs TRDV2 and TRDJ2; 11 bases are a match to TRDD3. Unmatched junction bases numbered 28, after V lost 0 bases and J lost 2 bases. Germline V gene lookup returns CDR1 GEAIGNYY and CDR2 EKD. The CDR3 loop spans 25 amino acids. Written as DNA, the CDR3 is TGTGCCTGTGACACCCTCCGGGCATTGCCAACTGGGGGATATAATCCCACTATGTTGACAGCACAACTCTTCTTT. It specifies CACDTLRALPTGGYNPTMLTAQLFF.

The rearrangement links TRDV1 to TRDJ1; D unclear. V was trimmed by 5 bases and J by 3 bases, leaving 34 bases between them. Germline CDR1 reads TSWWSYY; CDR2 reads QGS. The CDR3 length is 21 residues. CDR3 loop: CALGSPARVPNVVLKPDKLIF. CDR3 in DNA: TGTGCTCTTGGGTCCCCCGCCAGAGTCCCTAACGTAGTTTTGAAGCCCGATAAACTCATCTTT.

The chain couples TRDV1 to TRDJ1; D uncertain. The CDR3 extends over 19 amino acids. V was trimmed by 3 bases and J by 0 bases, leaving 23 bases between them. Per the germline V gene, CDR1 is TSWWSYY and CDR2 is QGS. The CDR3 DNA reads TGTGCTCTTGGGGACTTTTTCCCCCGTTTACGACCGCACACCGATAAACTCATCTTT. As protein: CALGDFFPRLRPHTDKLIF.

This clone came up a few times. V usage is TRDV1 and J usage is TRDJ1; 9 bases agree with TRDD3. The CDR3 contains 22 residues. Germline CDR1 is TSWWSYY and CDR2 is QGS. With V trimmed by 0 bases and J by 1 base, 21 bases remained unmatched. The CDR3 loop is CALGELELPLYWGTWCTDKLIF. The CDR3 bases are TGTGCTCTTGGGGAACTGGAACTTCCCCTGTACTGGGGGACCTGGTGCACCGATAAACTCATCTTT.

V is TRDV1 and J is TRDJ1; TRDD3 matches 8 bases. Losses at the gene ends were 1 base for V and 7 bases for J; bases not matched to a gene: 8. The germline CDR1 and CDR2 sequences are TSWWSYY and QGS. CDR3 size: 15 residues. The CDR3 bases are TGTGCTCTTGGGGAACGGGATACGTGGGTAGGTAAACTCATCTTT. The encoded protein is CALGERDTWVGKLIF.

Only a few counts were recorded for this clone. The chain recombines TRDV1 with TRDJ1; 9 bases align to TRDD3. J gave up 7 bases and V 0 bases, and 12 bases lay outside the gene matches. Germline CDR1 reads TSWWSYY; CDR2 reads QGS. The CDR3 sequence is 17 residues long. The CDR3 DNA sequence: TGTGCTCTTGGGGAACTACCCAGGGGATACGCGAGAGGTAAACTCATCTTT. Its protein is CALGELPRGYARGKLIF.

This clone turned up a few times. At one boundary the junction diverges from the germline segment, which might be a read error. This chain uses TRDV2 with TRDJ1; 9 nucleotides align to TRDD3. Germline-derived CDR1 and CDR2 are GEAIGNYY and EKD. The CDR3 has 15 amino acids. For the CDR3, the DNA is TGTGCCTGTGACACCAACTGGGGGACCACCGATAGACTCATCTTT. Amino acids: CACDTNWGTTDRLIF.

The V gene is TRDV2, the J gene TRDJ1, with 7 bases identical to TRDD3. This CDR3 has 15 amino acids. From germline, CDR1 is GEAIGNYY and CDR2 EKD. V shed 4 bases, J shed 11 bases, and the junction held 18 bases outside the gene matches. This chain's CDR3 is CACEEKGITLAGLIF. In DNA form, the CDR3 reads TGTGCCTGTGAGGAGAAGGGGATAACGTTGGCGGGCCTCATCTTT.

This clone was observed a few times. The rearrangement joins TRDV1 to TRDJ1, with 11 bases matching TRDD3. CDR1 is TSWWSYY, CDR2 QGS, per germline. The length of the CDR3 is 18 residues. J lost 0 bases, V lost 1 base, and 7 bases had no gene match. The CDR3 sequence is CALGERLGDTGYTDKLIF. The DNA for the CDR3 is TGTGCTCTTGGGGAACGGCTGGGGGATACAGGGTACACCGATAAACTCATCTTT.

This clone has only a few counts. The J gene is TRDJ2, the V gene TRDV1; 8 bases match TRDD3. This CDR3 spans 20 amino acids. The trim removed 3 bases at V and 0 bases at J, leaving 15 bases unmatched. Germline V gene lookup returns CDR1 TSWWSYY and CDR2 QGS. CDR3 amino acids: CALGDASFYWGEALTAQLFF. Written as DNA, the CDR3 is TGTGCTCTTGGGGATGCTTCCTTTTACTGGGGGGAAGCTTTGACAGCACAACTCTTCTTT.

This clone was found a few times. This sequence joins TRDV1 and TRDJ1; possible D gene TRDD3, 8 bases. Germline V lookup: CDR1 TSWWSYY, CDR2 QGS. The CDR3 totals 25 residues. Trimming shortened V by 2 bases and J by 0 bases, and 40 bases separated the two germline ends. CDR3 in amino acids: CALGERGSVPTPRAAWGTYTDKLIF. The CDR3 nucleotides are TGTGCTCTTGGGGAAAGAGGGTCCGTTCCTACGCCCAGGGCCGCCTGGGGGACGTACACCGATAAACTCATCTTT.

The chain recombines TRDV1 with TRDJ1; possibly TRDD3 for D (6 bases). Germline V gene lookup returns CDR1 TSWWSYY and CDR2 QGS. The V end lost 2 bases, the J end lost 2 bases, and 36 bases lay between the germline ends. This CDR3 spans 23 amino acids. The CDR3 protein is CALGESSPPTHLRGSGGTDKLIF. CDR3 bases: TGTGCTCTTGGGGAAAGCTCCCCTCCCACTCATCTAAGAGGTTCGGGGGGAACCGATAAACTCATCTTT.

This clone has only a few counts. V gene TRDV1 combines with J gene TRDJ1; D call uncertain. Germline V gene data show CDR1 as TSWWSYY and CDR2 as QGS. CDR3 length: 15 residues. V was cut by 2 bases and J by 1 base, with 11 bases left in between. CDR3 region: CALGERVLSTDKLIF. CDR3 sequence (DNA): TGTGCTCTTGGGGAAAGGGTACTATCCACCGATAAACTCATCTTT.

This clone was detected only a few times. J is TRDJ1 and V is TRDV1, with 9 bases aligning to TRDD3. Germline CDR1 TSWWSYY, CDR2 QGS. The CDR3 is 18 amino acids. Unmatched junction bases numbered 13, after V lost 5 bases and J lost 0 bases. CDR3 sequence (DNA): TGTGCTCTTGGGATGTACTGGGGGACCCCGCCGTACACCGATAAACTCATCTTT. It specifies CALGMYWGTPPYTDKLIF.

This clone was found a few times. The chain carries TRDV1 and TRDJ1; 11 positions agree with TRDD3. With V trimmed by 7 bases and J by 0 bases, 4 bases remained unmatched. CDR3 length: 15 amino acids. Germline CDR1 reads TSWWSYY; CDR2 reads QGS. The CDR3 nucleotides are TGTGCTCTTGTTGGGGGATACGTTTACACCGATAAACTCATCTTT. Its translation is CALVGGYVYTDKLIF.

The V gene lacks a call, and TRDJ1 is the J gene; the table gives TRDD3 as D, unverified against the DNA. The CDR3 has 19 residues. DNA for the CDR3: TGTGCTCTTGGGGAACTAGGGGACCCCCCCGGGGGAGTCACCGATAAACTCATCTTT. Translation: CALGELGDPPGGVTDKLIF.

V usage is TRDV1 and J usage is TRDJ1; the D gene is possibly TRDD2 (5 bases). This CDR3 comprises 13 residues. The V end lost 2 bases, the J end lost 7 bases, and 11 bases lay between the germline ends. Germline V lookup: CDR1 TSWWSYY, CDR2 QGS. CDR3 nucleotide sequence: TGTGCTCTTGGGGAAACGCCCTTCTCTAAACTCATCTTT. Amino acids: CALGETPFSKLIF.

This clone was found a few times. This chain uses TRDV1 with TRDJ1; 7 bases are shared with TRDD3. Germline CDR1 and CDR2: TSWWSYY and QGS. The trim removed 2 bases at V and 9 bases at J, leaving 15 bases unmatched. CDR3 length equals 16 residues. CDR3 amino acids: CALGESEGDLTLELIF. DNA for the CDR3: TGTGCTCTTGGGGAATCAGAGGGGGATCTAACGTTGGAACTCATCTTT.

This clone showed up just a few times. This sequence joins TRDV1 and TRDJ1; 10 bases match TRDD3. CDR1 is TSWWSYY and CDR2 is QGS in the germline V gene. The CDR3 totals 20 residues. The J segment lost 0 bases and the V segment lost 2 bases, leaving 15 bases of the junction unmatched. The CDR3 sequence is CALGESRNWGIRSYTDKLIF. The CDR3 DNA is TGTGCTCTTGGGGAATCTCGTAACTGGGGGATCCGATCGTACACCGATAAACTCATCTTT.